The rows below give T cell receptor beta chains drawn from one sample of a study of T cell responses to AZD1222 COVID-19 vaccine. Sequencing used immunoSEQ multiplex PCR; TCRdb keeps in-frame clones, though not all of them. This sample has 150,000 to 200,000 clones, with almost 95% found just once. Sequences were derived from peripheral blood, sampled on day 0 of AZD1222 vaccination. Every receptor here comes from an adult in good health. Each CDR3 is given with its conserved first and last residue. The size of a clone is reported for some rows only, either as once, few or many, or as a class for expanded clones.

v_call,clone_size,cdr3_aa
TRBV21-1,-,CASSPRGWSRDRSQRYNSPLHF
TRBV28,-,CASWAGRDQPQHF
TRBV7-8,-,CASSLAQGIQYF
TRBV27,-,CASSLKPVSNTGELFF
TRBV11-3,-,CASSTGGAMNTEAFF
TRBV19,-,CASSISRGEAFF
TRBV2,-,CASSEALTGTNTEAFF
TRBV18,-,CASSPGTGGNTIYF
TRBV12-5,once,CASGIGSPEAFF
TRBV7-3,once,CASSLVAARGTDTQYF
TRBV7-9,-,CASSVRDRGNEQFF
TRBV6-2/TRBV6-3,-,CASSLGLAGVNTGELFF
TRBV25-1,-,CASSERTGKTSPLHF
TRBV30,-,CAWSSGRVIGELFF
TRBV27,-,CASSLSTGVPSGELFF
TRBV11-3,-,CASSLGFGGSYEQYF
TRBV5-6,-,CASSLDYQGESPLHF
TRBV7-9,few,CASSSTSDSYGYTF
TRBV9,few,CASSVFDDTNTIYF
TRBV19,-,CASRLRQGGSNQPQHF
TRBV7-8,-,CASSATGTQEETQYF
TRBV19,once,CASSIDFLRSTEAFF
TRBV25-1,-,CASSVRTHGAAFF
TRBV6-5,-,CASKLRDSHNYGYTF
TRBV7-9,-,CASSGGSGRRENEQFF
TRBV28,-,CASSLPGTHNSPLHF
TRBV4-1,-,CASSQGRVQPQHF
TRBV21-1,-,CASPACGPSSYNSPLHF
TRBV6-5,-,CASSYSTGDGYTF
TRBV7-2,-,CASSSSVNYGYTF
TRBV19,once,CASSSSRTGELFF
TRBV4-1,once,CASSQAAVQYF
TRBV7-2,-,CASSPRSGQGSSYEQYF
TRBV13,-,CASSLEAGTYNEQFF
TRBV10-3,-,CAAVGTVTGELFF
TRBV6-5,-,CASRSEQAYNSPLHF
TRBV3-1/TRBV3-2,-,CASRPFQGVGYGYTF